The text below deals with one T cell receptor (beta chain). Its antigen is still unknown. An assay was performed, and its level was deep. Clones were read by immunoSEQ multiplex PCR, and TCRdb kept only the in-frame ones, dropping some. The sample has around 610,000 clones, approximately 96% seen once. These data originate in a study of shared clonotypes between healthy human individuals. Study findings and constraints: Across subsets, estimated richness was generally greater for naive than for memory populations.

CD8 cells regarded as naive lacked CD45RO, were positively chosen for CCR7, and omitted terminally differentiated effector memory CD45RA+ cells. Donors were healthy HIV-negative adults without recent acute infections or vaccinations. The CDR3 totals 17 residues. Per the germline V gene, CDR1 is SGHAT and CDR2 is FQNNGV. Trimming removed 0 bases from V and 2 bases from J; junction bases left unmatched: 7. The chain recombines TRBV11-2 with TRBJ2-5, with 9 bases lining up with TRBD2. Material for sequencing was naive CD8+ T cells sorted from blood. This receptor was taken from a woman in her 30s in good health. The CDR3 sequence is CASSLEWPAGGQETQYF. The CDR3 DNA sequence: TGTGCCAGCAGCTTAGAATGGCCAGCGGGAGGACAAGAGACCCAGTACTTC. The entire variable domain, with the rest obtained from reference TRBV11-2 and TRBJ2-5, is as follows: EAGVAQSPRYKIIEKRQSVAFWCNPISGHATLYWYQQILGQGPKLLIQFQNNGVVDDSQLPKDRFSAERLKGVDSTLKIQPAKLEDSAVYLCASSLEWPAGGQETQYFGPGTRLLVL.